This T cell receptor beta chain was identified during a study of T cell responses to AZD1222 COVID-19 vaccine. CDR3 length: 16 residues. With 3 bases removed from V and 5 bases from J, the gap between germline ends came to 20 bases. Germline loops: CDR1 SGHRS, CDR2 YFSETQ. Whole-study findings and limits: Mapped onto spike, vaccine-associated CD4 TCRs spanned it and were dominant at 160-218 and 743-854. The number of AZD1222 recipients seropositive at baseline was only 6 or 7.

The table came from immunoSEQ multiplex PCR; TCRdb's copy has only in-frame clones and leaves some out. The profile covers about 130,000 clones, with 80% to 90% appearing a single time and around 8% taken by the ten largest. On this clone itself: The antigen remains unidentified.

The clonotype comes from an adult in good health. The chain employs TRBV5-1 and TRBJ2-5; possible D gene TRBD2, 7 bases. The material sequenced was peripheral blood, taken on day 0 of AZD1222 vaccination. CDR3 sequence: CASSSRGGYERETQYF. The CDR3 coding sequence is TGCGCCAGCAGCTCTAGGGGGGGTTACGAGCGGGAGACCCAGTACTTC.